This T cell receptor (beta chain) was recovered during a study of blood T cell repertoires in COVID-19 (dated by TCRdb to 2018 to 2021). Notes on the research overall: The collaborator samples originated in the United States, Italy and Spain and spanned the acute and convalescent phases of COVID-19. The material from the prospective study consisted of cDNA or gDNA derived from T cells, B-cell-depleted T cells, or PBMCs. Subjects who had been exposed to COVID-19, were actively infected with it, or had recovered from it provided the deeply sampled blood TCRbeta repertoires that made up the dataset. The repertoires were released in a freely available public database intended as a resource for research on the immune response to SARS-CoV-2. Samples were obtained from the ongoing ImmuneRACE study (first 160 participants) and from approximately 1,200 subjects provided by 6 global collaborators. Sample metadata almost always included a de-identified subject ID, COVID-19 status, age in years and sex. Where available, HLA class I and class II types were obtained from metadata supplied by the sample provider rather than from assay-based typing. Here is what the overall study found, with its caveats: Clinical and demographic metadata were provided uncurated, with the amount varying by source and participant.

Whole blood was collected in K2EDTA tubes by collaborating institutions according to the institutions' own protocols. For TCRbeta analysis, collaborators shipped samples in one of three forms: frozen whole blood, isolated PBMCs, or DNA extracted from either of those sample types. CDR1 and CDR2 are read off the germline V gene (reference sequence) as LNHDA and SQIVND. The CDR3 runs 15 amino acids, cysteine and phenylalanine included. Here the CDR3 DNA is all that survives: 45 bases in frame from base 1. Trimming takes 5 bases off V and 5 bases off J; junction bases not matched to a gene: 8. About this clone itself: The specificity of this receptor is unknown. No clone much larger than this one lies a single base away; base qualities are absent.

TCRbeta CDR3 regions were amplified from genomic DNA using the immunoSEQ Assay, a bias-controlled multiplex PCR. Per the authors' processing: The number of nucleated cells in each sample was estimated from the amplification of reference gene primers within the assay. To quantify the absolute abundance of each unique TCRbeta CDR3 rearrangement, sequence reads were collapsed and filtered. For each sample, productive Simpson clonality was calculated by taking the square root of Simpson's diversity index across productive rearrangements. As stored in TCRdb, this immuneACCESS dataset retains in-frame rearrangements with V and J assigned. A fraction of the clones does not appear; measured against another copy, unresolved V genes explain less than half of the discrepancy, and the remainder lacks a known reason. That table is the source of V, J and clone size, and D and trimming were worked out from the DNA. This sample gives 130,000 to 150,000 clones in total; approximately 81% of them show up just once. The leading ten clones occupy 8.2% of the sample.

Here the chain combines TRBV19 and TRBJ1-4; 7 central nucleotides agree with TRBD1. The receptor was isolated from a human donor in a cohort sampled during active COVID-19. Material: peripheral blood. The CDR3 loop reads CASSSAGTENEKLFF. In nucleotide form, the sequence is TGTGCCAGTAGTTCAGCCGGGACAGAGAATGAAAAACTGTTTTTT.